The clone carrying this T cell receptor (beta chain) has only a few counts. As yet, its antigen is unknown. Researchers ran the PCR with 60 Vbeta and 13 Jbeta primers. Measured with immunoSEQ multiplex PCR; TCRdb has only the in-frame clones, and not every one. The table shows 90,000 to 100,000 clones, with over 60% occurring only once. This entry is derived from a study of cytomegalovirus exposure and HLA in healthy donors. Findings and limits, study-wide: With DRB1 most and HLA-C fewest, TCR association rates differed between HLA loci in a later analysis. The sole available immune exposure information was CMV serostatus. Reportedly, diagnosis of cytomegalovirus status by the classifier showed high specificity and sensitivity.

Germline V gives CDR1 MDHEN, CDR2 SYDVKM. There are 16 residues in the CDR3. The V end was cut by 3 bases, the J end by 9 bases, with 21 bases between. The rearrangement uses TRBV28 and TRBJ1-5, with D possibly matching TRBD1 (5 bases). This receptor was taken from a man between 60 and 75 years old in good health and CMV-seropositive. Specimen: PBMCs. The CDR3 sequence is CASSFSISGPGRPQHF. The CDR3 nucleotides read TGTGCCAGCAGTTTTTCAATTTCAGGGCCTGGGCGGCCCCAGCATTTT. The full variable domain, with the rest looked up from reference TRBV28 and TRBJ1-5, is DVKVTQSSRYLVKRTGEKVFLECVQDMDHENMFWYRQDPGLGLRLIYFSYDVKMKEKGDIPEGYSVSREKKERFSLILESASTNQTSMYLCASSFSISGPGRPQHFGDGTRLSIL.